This TCR beta chain was profiled in a study of blood T cell repertoires in COVID-19. The overall study: The study drew acute and convalescent COVID-19 samples from the United States, Italy and Spain.

In the original workflow: Using reference gene primer amplification, nucleated cell counts were estimated. Data came from immunoSEQ multiplex PCR; TCRdb stores just in-frame clones and leaves some out. V and J calls plus clone size are reproduced from that table; the DNA served to infer D and trimming. The table lists approximately 13,000 clones, around 67% of them singletons, with less than 25% in the top ten. This receptor was taken from a boy between 2 and 15 years old with active or convalescent COVID-19. The source material was peripheral blood.

The CDR3 loop is CASSPPGGYGYTF. The CDR3, as DNA: TGTGCCAGCAGCCCCCCAGGGGGCTATGGCTACACCTTC. The chain uses TRBV5-6 and TRBJ1-2, with 7 bases lining up with TRBD1. With V trimmed by 4 bases and J by 4 bases, 4 bases remained unmatched. Germline CDR1 and CDR2: SGHDT and YYEEEE. The CDR3 consists of 13 residues. The whole variable domain, remainder taken from reference TRBV5-6 and TRBJ1-2, is DAGVTQSPTHLIKTRGQQVTLRCSPKSGHDTVSWYQQALGQGPQFIFQYYEEEERQRGNFPDRFSGHQFPNYSSELNVNALLLGDSALYLCASSPPGGYGYTFGSGTRLTVV.